The next 6 T cell receptor beta chains were all read from a single sample in a study of OX40 agonist ivuxolimab in advanced cancers. Data came from immunoSEQ multiplex PCR; TCRdb stores just in-frame clones and leaves some out. This sample has about 21,000 clones, with 75% to 85% found just once. This specimen was CD4+ or CD8+ T cells sorted from blood, taken in a trial of the OX40 agonist ivuxolimab. The receptors here all came from an adult with an advanced solid tumor such as melanoma, head and neck, liver or kidney cancer.

This chain joins TRBV15 and TRBJ1-4; D not certain. Trimming removed 0 bases at V and 5 bases at J, with 10 bases between. The germline gives CDR1 LNHNV, CDR2 YYDKDF (reference sequence). The CDR3 extends over 15 amino acids. DNA for the CDR3: TGTGCCACCAGCAGAGATCGACTCTCAAATGAAAAACTGTTTTTT. The encoded protein is CATSRDRLSNEKLFF.

V gene TRBV7-2 combines with J gene TRBJ2-7; D remains unclear. CDR1 and CDR2 from the germline V gene are SGHTA and FQGNSA. This CDR3 is built from 13 residues. V was trimmed by 4 bases and J by 6 bases, leaving 13 bases between them. CDR3 nucleotide sequence: TGTGCCAGCAGCTCCGTGGCGCTTCGCGAGCAGTACTTC. This encodes CASSSVALREQYF.

The J gene is TRBJ1-3, the V gene TRBV5-5; D is perhaps TRBD1 (5 bases). CDR1 SGHKS and CDR2 YYEKEE come from the germline V gene (reference sequence). The CDR3 has 14 residues. With 2 bases removed from V and 2 bases from J, the gap between germline ends came to 8 bases. CDR3 amino acids: CASSFGGTGNTIYF. CDR3 nucleotide sequence: TGTGCCAGCAGCTTTGGGGGAACTGGAAACACCATATATTTT.

The CDR3 reads CASSPDQSTNLYF. CDR3 DNA sequence: TGTGCCAGCTCACCTGACCAAAGTACTAATCTATATTTT. V usage is TRBV18 and J usage is TRBJ1-3, with D unresolved. Trimming removed 3 bases from V and 14 bases from J, with 17 bases in between. Looked up from germline, CDR1 is KGHSH and CDR2 is LQKENI. The CDR3 length is 13 residues.

The chain joins TRBV5-1 to TRBJ2-6, with D perhaps TRBD1 (6 bases). V was shortened by 4 bases and J by 2 bases, with 13 bases between the two germline ends. CDR3 length equals 16 residues. Germline lookup yields CDR1 SGHRS and CDR2 YFSETQ. CDR3 coding DNA: TGCGCCAGCAGCATCATCCCAGGGGCTGGGGCCAACGTCCTGACTTTC. Translated: CASSIIPGAGANVLTF.

This chain connects TRBV7-2 to TRBJ2-3; TRBD2 aligns across 11 bases. Germline lookup yields CDR1 SGHTA and CDR2 FQGNSA. The CDR3 runs 16 residues. J was trimmed by 4 bases and V by 0 bases; bases with no gene match: 3. As DNA, the CDR3 is TGTGCCAGCAGCTTAGCGGGGACTAGCGGCCCAGATACGCAGTATTTT. As protein: CASSLAGTSGPDTQYF.